This T cell receptor beta chain comes out of a study of memory B cells and T cells in multiple sclerosis. Study-level points and caveats: Compartments had unequal clone-set sizes, affecting shared clonotype counts.

The ends were cut back, 3 bases at V and 0 bases at J, with 15 bases in the middle. Germline values: CDR1 KGHSH, CDR2 LQKENI. CDR3 size: 18 residues. This clone was seen a handful of times. Its specificity is not known. Sequencing was performed with immunoSEQ multiplex PCR; in TCRdb, only in-frame clones are kept and a portion is missing. The data show about 42,000 clones, approximately 80% seen once. Separate sequencing covered autoproliferating (CFSE-dim) and non-proliferating (CFSE-high) T cells from stimulus-free culture. Pooled replicate wells came from approximately 51 million CFSE-labeled PBMCs cultured about seven days without stimulus.

Sequencing was carried out using PBMCs from blood kept in culture. The gene calls are TRBV18 and TRBJ2-6, with D possibly being TRBD1 (6 bases). The sequence was obtained from a human donor with multiple sclerosis. Written as DNA, the CDR3 is TGTGCCAGCTCACCCATTGGACAGATAAGCTCTGGGGCCAACGTCCTGACTTTC. Translated: CASSPIGQISSGANVLTF.